This TCR beta chain is drawn from a study of control samples from healthy donors and cancer patients. The CDR3 extends over 12 amino acids. The V end lost 3 bases, the J end lost 2 bases, and 7 bases lay between the germline ends. Germline values: CDR1 SQVTM, CDR2 ANQGSEA. Generated by immunoSEQ multiplex PCR, the TCRdb table keeps only in-frame clones and is missing some. The repertoire holds 130,000 or so clones, with approximately 90% as singletons. Sequencing was carried out using blood. The gene calls are TRBV29-1 and TRBJ1-2; tentative D call: TRBD1 (5 bases). The clonotype was recovered from a man aged 50 or older in good health. The DNA of the CDR3 is TGCAGCGTTGAGACAGAGAACTATGGCTACACCTTC. This gives the protein CSVETENYGYTF.